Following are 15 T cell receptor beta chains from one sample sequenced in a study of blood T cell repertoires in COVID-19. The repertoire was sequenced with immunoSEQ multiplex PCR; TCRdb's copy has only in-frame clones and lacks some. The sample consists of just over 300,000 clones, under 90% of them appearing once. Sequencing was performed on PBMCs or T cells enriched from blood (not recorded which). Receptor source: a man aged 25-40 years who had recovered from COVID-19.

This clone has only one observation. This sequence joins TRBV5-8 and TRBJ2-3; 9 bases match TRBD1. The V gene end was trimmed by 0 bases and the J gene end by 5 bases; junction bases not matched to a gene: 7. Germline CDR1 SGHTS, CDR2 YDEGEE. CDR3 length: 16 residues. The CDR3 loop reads CASSLDGQGIRDTQYF. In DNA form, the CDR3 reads TGTGCCAGCAGCTTGGATGGACAGGGGATACGAGATACGCAGTATTTT. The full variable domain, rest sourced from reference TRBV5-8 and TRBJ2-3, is EAGVTQSPTHLIKTRGQQATLRCSPISGHTSVYWYQQALGLGLQFLLWYDEGEERNRGNFPPRFSGRQFPNYSSELNVNALELEDSALYLCASSLDGQGIRDTQYFGPGTRLTVL.

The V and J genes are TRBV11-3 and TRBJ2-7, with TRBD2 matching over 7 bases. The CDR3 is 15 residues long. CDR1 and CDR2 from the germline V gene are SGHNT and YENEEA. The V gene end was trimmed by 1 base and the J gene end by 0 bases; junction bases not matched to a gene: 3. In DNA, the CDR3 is TGTGCCAGCAGCTTAGCGGGAGGTCCCTCCTACGAGCAGTACTTC. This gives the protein CASSLAGGPSYEQYF.

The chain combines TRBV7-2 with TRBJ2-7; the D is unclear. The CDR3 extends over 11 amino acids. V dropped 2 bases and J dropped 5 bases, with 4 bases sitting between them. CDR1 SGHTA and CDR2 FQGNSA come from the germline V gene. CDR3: CASSLFNEQYF. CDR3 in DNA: TGTGCCAGCAGCTTATTCAACGAGCAGTACTTC.

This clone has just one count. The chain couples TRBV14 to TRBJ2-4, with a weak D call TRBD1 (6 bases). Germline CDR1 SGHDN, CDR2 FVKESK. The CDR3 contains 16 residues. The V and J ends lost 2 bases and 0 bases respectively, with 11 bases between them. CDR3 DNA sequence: TGTGCCAGCAGCCAACAACAGGGATTAGCCAAAAACATTCAGTACTTC. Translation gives CASSQQQGLAKNIQYF.

CDR3 nucleotides: TGTGCCAGCAGCTTGGGGGCTTCTGGGGCCAACGTCCTGACTTTC. Translated: CASSLGASGANVLTF. The genes are TRBV5-4 and TRBJ2-6, with D hard to call. The CDR3 has 15 residues. V was pared by 0 bases and J by 1 base, with 5 bases between. Germline V gene lookup returns CDR1 SGHNT and CDR2 YYREEE (reference sequence).

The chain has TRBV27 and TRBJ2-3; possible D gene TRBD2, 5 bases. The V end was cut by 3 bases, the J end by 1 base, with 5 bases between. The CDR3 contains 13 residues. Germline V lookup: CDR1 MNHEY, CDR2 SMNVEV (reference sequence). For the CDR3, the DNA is TGTGCCAGCAGTTTGGAGGGCACAGATACGCAGTATTTT. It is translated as CASSLEGTDTQYF.

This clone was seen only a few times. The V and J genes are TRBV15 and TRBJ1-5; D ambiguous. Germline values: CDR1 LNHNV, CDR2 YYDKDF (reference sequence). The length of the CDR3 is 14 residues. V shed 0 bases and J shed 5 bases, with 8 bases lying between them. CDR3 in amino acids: CATSREQQYQPQHF. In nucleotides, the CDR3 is TGTGCCACCAGCAGAGAACAGCAGTATCAGCCCCAGCATTTT.

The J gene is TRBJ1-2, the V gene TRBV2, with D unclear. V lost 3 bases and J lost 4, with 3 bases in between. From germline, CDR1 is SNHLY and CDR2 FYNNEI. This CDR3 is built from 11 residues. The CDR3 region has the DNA TGTGCCAGCAGTGATAGCTATGGCTACACCTTC. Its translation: CASSDSYGYTF.

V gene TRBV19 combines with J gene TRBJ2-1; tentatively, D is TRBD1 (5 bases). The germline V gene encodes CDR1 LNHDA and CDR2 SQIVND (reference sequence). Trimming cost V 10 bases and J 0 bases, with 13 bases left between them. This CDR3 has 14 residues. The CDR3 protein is CATDAGRSYNEQFF. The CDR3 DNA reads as TGTGCCACCGACGCAGGGCGCTCCTACAATGAGCAGTTCTTC. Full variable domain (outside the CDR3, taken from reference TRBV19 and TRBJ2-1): DGGITQSPKYLFRKEGQNVTLSCEQNLNHDAMYWYRQDPGQGLRLIYYSQIVNDFQKGDIAEGYSVSREKKESFPLTVTSAQKNPTAFYLCATDAGRSYNEQFFGPGTRLTVL.

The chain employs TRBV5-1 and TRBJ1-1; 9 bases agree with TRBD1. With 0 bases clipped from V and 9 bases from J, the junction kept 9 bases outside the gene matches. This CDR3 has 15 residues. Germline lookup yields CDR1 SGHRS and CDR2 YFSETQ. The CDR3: CASSLDTGGRPQAFF. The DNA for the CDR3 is TGCGCCAGCAGCTTGGATACAGGGGGCCGCCCGCAAGCTTTCTTT.

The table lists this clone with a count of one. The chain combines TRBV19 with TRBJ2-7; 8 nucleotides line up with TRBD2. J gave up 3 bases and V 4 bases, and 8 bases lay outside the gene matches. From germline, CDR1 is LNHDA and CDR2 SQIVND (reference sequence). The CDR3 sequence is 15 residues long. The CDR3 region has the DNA TGTGCCAGTAGTACAGGAGCGGGAGTTAACTACGAGCAGTACTTC. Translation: CASSTGAGVNYEQYF.

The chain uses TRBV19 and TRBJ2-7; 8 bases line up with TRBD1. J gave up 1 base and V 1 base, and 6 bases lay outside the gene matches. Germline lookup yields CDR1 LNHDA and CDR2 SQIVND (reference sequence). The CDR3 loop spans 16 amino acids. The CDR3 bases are TGTGCCAGTAGTATAGTGACGGGACAGGAGTCCTACGAGCAGTACTTC. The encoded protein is CASSIVTGQESYEQYF.

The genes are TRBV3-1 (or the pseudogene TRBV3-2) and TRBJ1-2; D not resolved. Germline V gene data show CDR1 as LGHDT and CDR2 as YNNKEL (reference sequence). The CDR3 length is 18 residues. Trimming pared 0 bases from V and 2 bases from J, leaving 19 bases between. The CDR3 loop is CASSQDLRIGRRNYGYTF. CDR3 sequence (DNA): TGTGCCAGCAGCCAAGATCTTAGGATCGGCAGGAGGAACTATGGCTACACCTTC.

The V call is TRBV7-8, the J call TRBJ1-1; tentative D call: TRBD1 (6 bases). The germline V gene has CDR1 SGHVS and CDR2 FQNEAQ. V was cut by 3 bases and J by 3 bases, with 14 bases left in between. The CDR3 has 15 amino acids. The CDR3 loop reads CASSFTLGAYTEAFF. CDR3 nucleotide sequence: TGTGCCAGCAGCTTTACCCTGGGGGCGTACACTGAAGCTTTCTTT. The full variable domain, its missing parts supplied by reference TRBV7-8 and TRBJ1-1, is GAGVSQSPRYKVAKRGQDVALRCDPISGHVSLFWYQQALGQGPEFLTYFQNEAQLDKSGLPSDRFFAERPEGSVSTLKIQRTQQEDSAVYLCASSFTLGAYTEAFFGQGTRLTVV.

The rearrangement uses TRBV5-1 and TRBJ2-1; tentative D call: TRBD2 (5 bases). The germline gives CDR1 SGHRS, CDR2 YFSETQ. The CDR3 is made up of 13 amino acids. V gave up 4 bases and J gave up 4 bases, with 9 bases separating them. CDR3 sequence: CASSVEGYNEQFF. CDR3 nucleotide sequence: TGCGCCAGCAGCGTCGAGGGATACAATGAGCAGTTCTTC.